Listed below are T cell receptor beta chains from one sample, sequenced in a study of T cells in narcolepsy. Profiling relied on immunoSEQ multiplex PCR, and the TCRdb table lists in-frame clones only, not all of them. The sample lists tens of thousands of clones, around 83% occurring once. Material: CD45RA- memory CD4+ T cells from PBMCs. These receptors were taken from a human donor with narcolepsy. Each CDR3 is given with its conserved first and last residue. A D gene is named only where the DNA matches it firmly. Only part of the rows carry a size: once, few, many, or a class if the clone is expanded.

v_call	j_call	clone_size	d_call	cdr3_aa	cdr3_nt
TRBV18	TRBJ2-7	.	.	CASSPYSRPYEQYF	TGTGCCAGCTCACCATACAGTCGCCCCTACGAGCAGTACTTC
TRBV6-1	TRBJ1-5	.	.	CASSPRQALGPQHF	TGTGCCAGCAGTCCTCGACAGGCCCTTGGGCCCCAGCATTTT
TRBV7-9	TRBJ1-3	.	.	CASSLGNSEGNTIYF	TGTGCCAGCAGCTTGGGCAACTCGGAAGGAAACACCATATATTTT
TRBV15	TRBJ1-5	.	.	CATSRTTGGSSNQPQHF	TGTGCCACCAGCAGGACCACTGGGGGTTCAAGCAATCAGCCCCAGCATTTT
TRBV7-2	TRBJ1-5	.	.	CASSSGQFNQPQHF	TGTGCCAGCAGCTCGGGACAATTCAATCAGCCCCAGCATTTT
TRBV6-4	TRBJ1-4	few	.	CASSQGLGEKLFF	TGTGCCAGCAGTCAGGGATTGGGTGAAAAACTGTTTTTT
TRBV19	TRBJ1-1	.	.	CASQPDSDTEAFF	TGTGCCAGTCAACCGGACTCGGACACTGAAGCTTTCTTT
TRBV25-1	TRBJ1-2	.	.	CASQRGAGYGYTF	TGTGCCAGCCAGCGTGGGGCTGGCTATGGCTACACCTTC
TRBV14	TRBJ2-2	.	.	CASSQRPGVSTGELFF	TGTGCCAGCAGCCAAAGGCCAGGGGTATCCACCGGGGAGCTGTTTTTT
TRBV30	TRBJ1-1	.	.	CAWGRMDQNTEAFF	TGTGCCTGGGGGCGGATGGACCAGAACACTGAAGCTTTCTTT
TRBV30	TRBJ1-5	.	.	CAWSQDGNQPQHF	TGTGCCTGGAGTCAGGACGGCAATCAGCCCCAGCATTTT
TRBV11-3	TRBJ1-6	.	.	CASSSGGVGNSPLHF	TGTGCCAGCAGCTCCGGGGGGGTTGGAAATTCACCCCTCCACTTT